This T cell receptor beta chain was captured in a study of T cell responses to AZD1222 COVID-19 vaccine. General study results and limits: Vaccine-related CD4 TCRs covered spike, predominating at 160-218 and 743-854. Spike-specific TCR breadth and depth went up after people got two AZD1222 doses. Possibly, clonal diversity was underestimated; donors were largely white British and included more females.

Germline assignment: CDR1 LGHDT and CDR2 YNNKEL (reference sequence). V lost 4 bases and J 8 bases, leaving 5 bases between the germline ends. The CDR3 is 11 amino acids. Some clones are missing from TCRdb's copy, which holds only in-frame ones; the method was immunoSEQ multiplex PCR. The sample includes more than 120,000 clones, just over 85% of them seen just once. Regarding this clone: Its antigen remains unidentified.

This material consisted of peripheral blood, taken 28 days after the second AZD1222 dose. This chain uses TRBV3-1 (or the pseudogene TRBV3-2) with TRBJ2-2, with D unresolved. The receptor's source is an adult who received the AZD1222 COVID-19 vaccine. The CDR3 sequence: CASSLFGELFF. In DNA, the CDR3 is TGTGCCAGCAGCCTTTTTGGGGAGCTGTTTTTT.